This T cell receptor (beta chain) emerged from a study of cytomegalovirus exposure and HLA in healthy donors. The PCR had 60 Vbeta and 13 Jbeta primers. Libraries were prepared by immunoSEQ multiplex PCR; TCRdb keeps only in-frame clonotypes and omits some of them. The sample consists of just over 150,000 clones, over 75% of them appearing once. The CDR3 loop spans 13 amino acids. Per the germline V gene, CDR1 is LNHDA and CDR2 is SQIVND (reference sequence). Trimming left V 5 bases short and J 2 bases short, with 9 bases between. V and J are TRBV19 and TRBJ1-2; a weak D match, TRBD1 (6 bases). The sample comprised PBMCs. The receptor's source is a woman aged 45-59 years in good health and CMV-seropositive. The CDR3 DNA reads TGTGCCAGTAGTCGGGACACAAACTATGGCTACACCTTC. Amino acid sequence: CASSRDTNYGYTF.